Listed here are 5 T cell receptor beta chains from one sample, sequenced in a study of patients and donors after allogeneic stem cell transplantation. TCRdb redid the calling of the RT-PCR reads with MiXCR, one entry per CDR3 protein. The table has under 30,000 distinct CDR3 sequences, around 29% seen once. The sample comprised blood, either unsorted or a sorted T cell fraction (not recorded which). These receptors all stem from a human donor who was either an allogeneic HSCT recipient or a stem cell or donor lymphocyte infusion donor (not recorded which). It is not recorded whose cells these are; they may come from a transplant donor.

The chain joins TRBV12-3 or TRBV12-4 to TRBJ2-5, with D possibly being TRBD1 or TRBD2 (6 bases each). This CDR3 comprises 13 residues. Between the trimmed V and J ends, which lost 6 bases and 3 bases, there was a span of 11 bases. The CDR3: CASSPGAKETQYF. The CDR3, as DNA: TGTGCCAGCAGCCCGGGGGCGAAAGAGACCCAGTACTTC.

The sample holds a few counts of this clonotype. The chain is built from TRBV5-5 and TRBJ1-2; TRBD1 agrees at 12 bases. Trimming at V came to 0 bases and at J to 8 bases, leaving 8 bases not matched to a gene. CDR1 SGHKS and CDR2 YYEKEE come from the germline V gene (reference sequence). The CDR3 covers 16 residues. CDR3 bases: TGTGCCAGCAGCTTGGAGTGGGACAGGGGGCAAGGCGGCTACACCTTC. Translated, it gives CASSLEWDRGQGGYTF. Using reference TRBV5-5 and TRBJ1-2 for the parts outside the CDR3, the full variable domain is DAGVTQSPTHLIKTRGQQVTLRCSPISGHKSVSWYQQVLGQGPQFIFQYYEKEERGRGNFPDRFSARQFPNYSSELNVNALLLGDSALYLCASSLEWDRGQGGYTFGSGTRLTVV.

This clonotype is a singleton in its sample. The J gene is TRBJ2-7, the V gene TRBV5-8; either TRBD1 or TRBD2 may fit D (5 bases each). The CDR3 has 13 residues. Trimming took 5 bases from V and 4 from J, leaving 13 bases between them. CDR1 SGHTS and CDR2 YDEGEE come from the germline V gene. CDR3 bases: TGTGCCAGCAGTTTCCGGGACGGATACGAGCAGTACGTC. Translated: CASSFRDGYEQYV.

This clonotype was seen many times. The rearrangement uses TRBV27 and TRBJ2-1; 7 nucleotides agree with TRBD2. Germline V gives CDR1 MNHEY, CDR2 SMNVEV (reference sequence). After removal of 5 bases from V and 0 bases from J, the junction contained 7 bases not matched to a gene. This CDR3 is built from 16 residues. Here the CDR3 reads CASSHLAASSYNEQFF. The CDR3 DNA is TGTGCCAGCAGTCATCTAGCGGCCAGCTCCTACAATGAGCAGTTCTTC.

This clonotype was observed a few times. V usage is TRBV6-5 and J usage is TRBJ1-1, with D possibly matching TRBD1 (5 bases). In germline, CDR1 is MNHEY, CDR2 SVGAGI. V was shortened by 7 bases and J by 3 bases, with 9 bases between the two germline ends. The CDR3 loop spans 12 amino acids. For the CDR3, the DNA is TGTGCCAGCACGAACAGGTACACTGAAGCTTTCTTT. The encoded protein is CASTNRYTEAFF.